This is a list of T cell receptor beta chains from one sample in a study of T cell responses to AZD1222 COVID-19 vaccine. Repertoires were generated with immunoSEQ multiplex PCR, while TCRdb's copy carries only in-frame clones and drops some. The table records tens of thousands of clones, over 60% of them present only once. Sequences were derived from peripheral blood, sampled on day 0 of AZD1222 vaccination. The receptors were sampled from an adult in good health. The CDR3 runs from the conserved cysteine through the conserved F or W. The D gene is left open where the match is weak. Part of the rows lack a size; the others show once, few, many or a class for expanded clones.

TGTGCCGCGCGGGACAGGGGTCGCCACGAGCAGTACTTC	CAARDRGRHEQYF	13	TRBD1	TRBV28	TRBJ2-7	.
TGTGCCTGGAAGGGCCCGGGGGTTACCTACGAGCAGTACTTC	CAWKGPGVTYEQYF	14	.	TRBV30	TRBJ2-7	.
TGTGCCAGCAGCCCAAGGATTAATCAGCCCCAGCATTTT	CASSPRINQPQHF	13	.	TRBV7-2	TRBJ1-5	.
TGTGCCAGCAGCTTGATTAGGGCGGGAGGCTCCTACAATGAGCAGTTCTTC	CASSLIRAGGSYNEQFF	17	TRBD2	TRBV5-6	TRBJ2-1	few
TGTGCCAGCAGCCCCTCAGACAGCAATCAGCCCCAGCATTTT	CASSPSDSNQPQHF	14	.	TRBV3-1/TRBV3-2	TRBJ1-5	.
TGTGCCAGCAGCCCTTTGGGCGTAGGAGGTGGCACTGAAGCTTTCTTT	CASSPLGVGGGTEAFF	16	.	TRBV5-4	TRBJ1-1	few
TGTGCCAGCAGCCAAGATCCACAGGGTCTGGTCGGGGAGCTGTTTTTT	CASSQDPQGLVGELFF	16	.	TRBV3-1/TRBV3-2	TRBJ2-2	.
TGTGCCAGCAGCTGGAGACTAGCGGGCCAAGAGACCCAGTACTTC	CASSWRLAGQETQYF	15	TRBD2	TRBV7-8	TRBJ2-5	.
TGTGCCAGCAGCGTAGCGGAATGGGCAGGGCAAGAGACCCAGTACTTC	CASSVAEWAGQETQYF	16	.	TRBV9	TRBJ2-5	.
TGTGCCACCAGTGACGCGGACGCTGAGGGGGCCAACGTCCTGACTTTC	CATSDADAEGANVLTF	16	.	TRBV24-1	TRBJ2-6	.
TGTGCCAGCAGCCAAGGTACTAGCGGGAGTGGCGACTCCTACAATGAGCAGTTCTTC	CASSQGTSGSGDSYNEQFF	19	TRBD2	TRBV3-1/TRBV3-2	TRBJ2-1	few
TGTGCCACCAGTGACACCGGGACTAGAGGGAACATTCAGTACTTC	CATSDTGTRGNIQYF	15	TRBD2	TRBV24-1	TRBJ2-4	.
TGTGCCAGCTCAGAGTACAGGGACCAGCCCCAGCATTTT	CASSEYRDQPQHF	13	.	TRBV18	TRBJ1-5	.
TGTGCCAGCAGTCGCCCCTCTGTCTCCTACAATGAGCAGTTCTTC	CASSRPSVSYNEQFF	15	.	TRBV27	TRBJ2-1	.
TGTGCCAGCAGCCAGCAGGGGTCCCGCACAGATACGCAGTATTTT	CASSQQGSRTDTQYF	15	.	TRBV3-1/TRBV3-2	TRBJ2-3	.
TGTGCCAGCAGCGGGACAGGGGGCATTAGCATTGAAGCTTTCTTT	CASSGTGGISIEAFF	15	TRBD1	TRBV5-4	TRBJ1-1	once
TGTGCCAGCAGTTTACGGGGTAGGAACACTGAAGCTTTCTTT	CASSLRGRNTEAFF	14	.	TRBV27	TRBJ1-1	.
TGTGCCAGCAGACATAGGGGTGATGAGCAGTTCTTC	CASRHRGDEQFF	12	.	TRBV7-2	TRBJ2-1	.
TGTGCCAGCAGGTCCGGGACAGGAAACACCGGGGAGCTGTTTTTT	CASRSGTGNTGELFF	15	TRBD1	TRBV6-5	TRBJ2-2	.
TGTGCCAGCAGCCCGGGGGCAAATCAGCCCCAGCATTTT	CASSPGANQPQHF	13	.	TRBV7-9	TRBJ1-5	.
TGTGCCAGCAGAGGTGTCGGGCACAATGAGCAGTTCTTC	CASRGVGHNEQFF	13	.	TRBV6-5	TRBJ2-1	.
TGCAGCGTTTGCTCCGGGCTTTGTTTCTATGGCTACACCTTC	CSVCSGLCFYGYTF	14	.	TRBV29-1	TRBJ1-2	.
TGTGCCAGCAGCCCCCAGGTCTCTGGGGCCAACGTCCTGACTTTC	CASSPQVSGANVLTF	15	.	TRBV7-3	TRBJ2-6	.
TGCGCCAGCAGCTTGGACAGGGGGCCTGGCTACACCTTC	CASSLDRGPGYTF	13	TRBD1	TRBV5-1	TRBJ1-2	.
TGTGCCAGCAGATCCGGGCAGGGGGATCAGCCCCAGCATTTT	CASRSGQGDQPQHF	14	TRBD1	TRBV28	TRBJ1-5	.
TGTGCCAGCAGCTTAGAGGGCCTCTCTGGAAACACCATATATTTT	CASSLEGLSGNTIYF	15	.	TRBV7-8	TRBJ1-3	.
TGCAGTGCTAGGAGGGAAGATACGCAGTATTTT	CSARREDTQYF	11	.	TRBV20-1	TRBJ2-3	.
TGTGCCAGCAGTTTGCGAGAGGGGATCTATGGCTACACCTTC	CASSLREGIYGYTF	14	.	TRBV28	TRBJ1-2	.
TGTGCCAGCTCACCACCAGGGTCAGGACCGTACGGCTACACCTTC	CASSPPGSGPYGYTF	15	.	TRBV18	TRBJ1-2	.